This T cell receptor (beta chain) was recorded in a study of cytomegalovirus exposure and HLA in healthy donors. There are a few counts of this clone. Germline V lookup: CDR1 MNHNY, CDR2 SVGAGI (reference sequence). The CDR3 consists of 12 residues. Between the trimmed V and J ends, which lost 7 bases and 4 bases, there was a span of 11 bases. The PCR ran on 60 Vbeta and 13 Jbeta primers. Generated by immunoSEQ multiplex PCR, the TCRdb table keeps only in-frame clones and is missing some. This sample has over 110,000 clones, with roughly 74% found just once. This receptor was obtained from a woman aged 40 to 55 in good health and CMV-seropositive. Material for sequencing was PBMCs. The rearrangement uses TRBV6-6 and TRBJ2-7; D is perhaps TRBD1 (6 bases). The DNA for the CDR3 is TGTGCCAGCACCTCGGACAGTTACGAGCAGTACTTC. Its translation: CASTSDSYEQYF.